These 23 T cell receptor beta chains were sequenced from one sample in a study of beta chain features in type 1 diabetes. Reverse transcribing all isolated RNA meant expressed TCRB transcripts were sequenced. Assay used: immunoSEQ multiplex PCR; TCRdb lists only in-frame clones, some missing. This table holds hundreds of thousands of clones, 30% found once. Sample: naive CD4+ T cells from blood. The receptors stem from a man aged 18 to 30 in good health.

This rearrangement joins TRBV4-2 to TRBJ2-2; D possibly corresponds to TRBD2 (6 bases). Germline CDR1 and CDR2: LGHNA and YNFKEQ. V gave up 5 bases and J gave up 1 base, with 14 bases separating them. The CDR3 is made up of 16 amino acids. CDR3 residues: CASSRPGSGNTGELFF. In DNA, the CDR3 is TGTGCCAGCAGCAGACCCGGGAGCGGGAACACCGGGGAGCTGTTTTTT.

There are a few counts of this clone. The chain combines TRBV29-1 with TRBJ1-2, with D possibly TRBD1 on 5 matching bases. Germline V gene sequence: CDR1 SQVTM, CDR2 ANQGSEA. The CDR3 runs to 12 residues. V lost 8 bases and J lost 2, with 12 bases in between. CDR3: CSSSRENYGYTF. The DNA for the CDR3 is TGCAGCTCGTCCAGGGAGAACTATGGCTACACCTTC. The complete variable domain, with remaining parts taken from reference TRBV29-1 and TRBJ1-2, reads SAVISQKPSRDICQRGTSLTIQCQVDSQVTMMFWYRQQPGQSLTLIATANQGSEATYESGFVIDKFPISRPNLTFSTLTVSNMSPEDSSIYLCSSSRENYGYTFGSGTRLTVV.

The chain has TRBV15 and TRBJ1-2, with a possible D match to TRBD1 (5 bases). The CDR3 is 15 amino acids. V was clipped by 1 base and J by 4 bases, with 13 bases between them. CDR1 LNHNV and CDR2 YYDKDF come from the germline V gene (reference sequence). For the CDR3, the DNA is TGTGCCACCAGCAGAGGAGGGGCCTCAATCTATGGCTACACCTTC. Translation: CATSRGGASIYGYTF. Using reference TRBV15 and TRBJ1-2 for the parts outside the CDR3, the full variable domain is DAMVIQNPRYQVTQFGKPVTLSCSQTLNHNVMYWYQQKSSQAPKLLFHYYDKDFNNEADTPDNFQSRRPNTSFCFLDIRSPGLGDTAMYLCATSRGGASIYGYTFGSGTRLTVV.

V is TRBV30 and J is TRBJ2-3; 7 bases map to TRBD1. Looked up from germline, CDR1 is GTSNPN and CDR2 is SVGIG (reference sequence). The CDR3 contains 15 residues. Trimming cost V 2 bases and J 3 bases; bases outside gene matches: 8. In DNA, the CDR3 is TGTGCCTGGAGTACGACAGGGATTGAAACAGATACGCAGTATTTT. This translates into CAWSTTGIETDTQYF.

The rearrangement joins TRBV18 to TRBJ1-1, with D possibly TRBD1 on 5 matching bases. The germline V and J ends were trimmed by 2 bases and 5 bases, with 12 bases remaining between them. The CDR3 has 14 residues. Germline V gene sequence: CDR1 KGHSH, CDR2 LQKENI. DNA for the CDR3: TGTGCCAGCTCACCAGGGGGGAGCGAAACTGAAGCTTTCTTT. Translating gives CASSPGGSETEAFF. Based on the CDR3 plus reference TRBV18 and TRBJ1-1, the full variable domain is NAGVMQNPRHLVRRRGQEARLRCSPMKGHSHVYWYRQLPEEGLKFMVYLQKENIIDESGMPKERFSAEFPKEGPSILRIQQVVRGDSAAYFCASSPGGSETEAFFGQGTRLTVV.

J is TRBJ2-1 and V is TRBV30; maybe TRBD2 (6 bases). The CDR3 length is 13 residues. Germline values: CDR1 GTSNPN, CDR2 SVGIG (reference sequence). V shed 4 bases and J shed 1 base, with 8 bases lying between them. CDR3 in amino acids: CAWNRGSYNEQFF. The CDR3 DNA is TGTGCCTGGAACCGGGGGTCCTACAATGAGCAGTTCTTC.

The chain couples TRBV30 to TRBJ1-3; no firm D call. The CDR3 sequence is 15 residues long. Trimming removed 0 bases from V and 0 bases from J, with 9 bases in between. Germline CDR1 GTSNPN, CDR2 SVGIG (reference sequence). The CDR3, as DNA: TGTGCCTGGAGTGTACAGAGCCTCTCTGGAAACACCATATATTTT. Its protein is CAWSVQSLSGNTIYF.

This clone was found a few times. J is TRBJ2-2 and V is TRBV6-5, with D possibly matching TRBD1 (5 bases). This CDR3 is 16 amino acids long. The V and J ends lost 4 bases and 4 bases respectively, with 16 bases between them. Germline V gives CDR1 MNHEY, CDR2 SVGAGI. The CDR3 region is CASSSDTMPTTGELFF. CDR3 coding DNA: TGTGCCAGCAGTTCGGACACGATGCCGACCACCGGGGAGCTGTTTTTT.

In this sample, this clone turned up a few times. The rearrangement links TRBV30 to TRBJ2-5; D gene ambiguous. Germline CDR1 GTSNPN, CDR2 SVGIG (reference sequence). V lost 1 base and J lost 5, with 8 bases in between. The CDR3 covers 12 residues. CDR3 bases: TGTGCCTGGAGTGGGAGAGACGAGACCCAGTACTTC. Its translation is CAWSGRDETQYF.

J is TRBJ2-1 and V is TRBV15; D is perhaps TRBD2 (7 bases). The CDR3 length is 16 residues. Trimming left V 1 base short and J 7 bases short, with 17 bases between. Per the germline V gene, CDR1 is LNHNV and CDR2 is YYDKDF (reference sequence). CDR3 protein: CATSRAGGRGVNEQFF. In DNA form, the CDR3 reads TGTGCCACCAGCAGAGCGGGGGGCAGGGGAGTGAATGAGCAGTTCTTC. Looking up the rest from reference TRBV15 and TRBJ2-1 gives the full variable domain: DAMVIQNPRYQVTQFGKPVTLSCSQTLNHNVMYWYQQKSSQAPKLLFHYYDKDFNNEADTPDNFQSRRPNTSFCFLDIRSPGLGDTAMYLCATSRAGGRGVNEQFFGPGTRLTVL.

The J gene is TRBJ1-4, the V gene TRBV18, with D possibly matching TRBD1 (6 bases). Trimming left V 4 bases short and J 8 bases short, with 11 bases between. This CDR3 is 13 amino acids long. Germline CDR1 and CDR2: KGHSH and LQKENI. The CDR3 DNA is TGTGCCAGCTCACAGACAGGCGGGGAAAAACTGTTTTTT. Encoded protein: CASSQTGGEKLFF.

This clone was counted only a few times. The chain uses TRBV4-3 and TRBJ2-3; D possibly corresponds to TRBD1 (6 bases). The CDR3 spans 17 residues. Trimming removed 1 base at V and 4 bases at J, with 18 bases between. Germline CDR1 is LGHNA and CDR2 is YSLEER. The CDR3 DNA follows: TGCGCCAGCAGCCAAGTATTCGCCAGGGGAGTTCCAGATACGCAGTATTTT. Its protein product is CASSQVFARGVPDTQYF.

The rearrangement joins TRBV5-1 to TRBJ2-1; possibly TRBD1 or TRBD2 for D (7 bases each). The V gene's germline CDR1 is SGHRS and CDR2 YFSETQ. V was trimmed by 2 bases and J by 6 bases, leaving 15 bases between them. This CDR3 spans 15 amino acids. This CDR3 is CASSLAGQIFNEQFF. In DNA form, the CDR3 reads TGCGCCAGCAGCTTAGCGGGACAGATATTCAATGAGCAGTTCTTC.

J is TRBJ2-1 and V is TRBV14, with no clear D. The CDR3 is 11 residues long. The V gene's germline CDR1 is SGHDN and CDR2 FVKESK. V gave up 7 bases and J gave up 3 bases, with 4 bases separating them. CDR3 amino acids: CASNNYNEQFF. CDR3 DNA sequence: TGTGCCAGCAACAACTACAATGAGCAGTTCTTC.

The rearrangement links TRBV4-1 to TRBJ2-3; no clear D. Trimming took off 5 bases at V and 4 bases at J, with 13 bases between the two ends. CDR1 MGHRA and CDR2 YSYEKL come from the germline V gene. The CDR3 length is 14 residues. CDR3 DNA: TGCGCCAGCAGCTACCCCGCTGGTGCAGATACGCAGTATTTT. It yields the protein CASSYPAGADTQYF.

This clone appeared a few times. This rearrangement joins TRBV13 to TRBJ2-7; TRBD1 matches at 7 bases. The CDR3 extends over 13 amino acids. V lost 5 bases and J lost 1; bases outside the gene matches: 2. CDR1 and CDR2 from the germline V gene are PRHDT and FYEKMQ (reference sequence). In nucleotides, the CDR3 is TGTGCCAGCAGCCCGGGACAGTCCTACGAGCAGTACTTC. Translating gives CASSPGQSYEQYF.

The J gene is TRBJ2-3, the V gene TRBV4-1; maybe TRBD2 (6 bases). CDR1 MGHRA and CDR2 YSYEKL come from the germline V gene. This CDR3 has 15 residues. V lost 2 bases to trimming and J lost 4 bases, with 13 bases between them. The CDR3 bases are TGCGCCAGCAGCCAACTAGCGACCGGAGCAGATACGCAGTATTTT. It specifies CASSQLATGADTQYF.

In its sample, this clone was seen a few times. The genes are TRBV5-1 and TRBJ2-7, with 7 bases that match TRBD2. Germline CDR1 and CDR2: SGHRS and YFSETQ. Unmatched junction bases numbered 4, after V lost 0 bases and J lost 4 bases. The CDR3 has 14 amino acids. The CDR3 DNA reads as TGCGCCAGCAGCTTGGAGGCGGGAGCTTACGAGCAGTACTTC. It specifies CASSLEAGAYEQYF.

The chain combines TRBV7-2 with TRBJ2-1; D is perhaps TRBD2 (6 bases). With 2 bases removed from V and 3 bases from J, the gap between germline ends came to 11 bases. Germline V CDR1 and CDR2: SGHTA, FQGNSA. This CDR3 spans 15 amino acids. The CDR3: CASSLTGLDYNEQFF. The CDR3 DNA reads TGTGCCAGCAGCTTAACGGGACTGGACTACAATGAGCAGTTCTTC.

This rearrangement joins TRBV10-3 to TRBJ2-7, with 9 nucleotides matching TRBD1. CDR3 size: 14 residues. The J segment lost 5 bases and the V segment lost 4 bases, leaving 6 bases of the junction unmatched. Germline V gene data show CDR1 as ENHRY and CDR2 as SYGVKD. CDR3 sequence (DNA): TGTGCCATCAGTGTCGGACAGGGGAGGCACGAGCAGTACTTC. Translated: CAISVGQGRHEQYF.

The chain combines TRBV14 with TRBJ1-1, with D unclear. The CDR3 length is 15 residues. Trimming pared 2 bases from V and 2 bases from J, leaving 12 bases between. Germline loops: CDR1 SGHDN, CDR2 FVKESK. CDR3 in amino acids: CASSQYGGINTEAFF. DNA for the CDR3: TGTGCCAGCAGCCAATATGGCGGGATTAACACTGAAGCTTTCTTT.

Only a few counts were recorded for this clone. The rearrangement uses TRBV6-5 and TRBJ2-7; TRBD1 matches 7 bases. Looked up from germline, CDR1 is MNHEY and CDR2 is SVGAGI. This CDR3 region has 14 residues. V shed 6 bases and J 3 bases; nucleotides not matched to a gene: 8. CDR3 protein: CASRQTGVVYEQYF. The DNA of the CDR3 is TGTGCCAGCAGACAAACAGGGGTGGTCTACGAGCAGTACTTC.

The rearrangement links TRBV2 to TRBJ2-5; D is possibly TRBD2 (5 bases). The CDR3 is 12 residues long. Germline V lookup: CDR1 SNHLY, CDR2 FYNNEI. V was shortened by 5 bases and J by 4 bases, with 8 bases between the two germline ends. The CDR3 bases are TGTGCCAGCAGTCGCGAGGGAGAGACCCAGTACTTC. It specifies CASSREGETQYF.